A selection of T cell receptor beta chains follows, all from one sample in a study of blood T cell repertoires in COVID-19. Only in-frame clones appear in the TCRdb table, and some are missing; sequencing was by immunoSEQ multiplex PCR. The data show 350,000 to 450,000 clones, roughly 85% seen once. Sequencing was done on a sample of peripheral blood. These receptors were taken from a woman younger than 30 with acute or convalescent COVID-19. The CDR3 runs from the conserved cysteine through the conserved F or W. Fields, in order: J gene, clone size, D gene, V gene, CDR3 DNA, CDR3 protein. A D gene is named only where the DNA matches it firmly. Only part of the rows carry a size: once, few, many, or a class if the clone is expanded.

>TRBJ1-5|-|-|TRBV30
TGTGCCTGGAGTGTTATGCCGGGACTGAGAAGCAATCAGCCCCAGCATTTT
CAWSVMPGLRSNQPQHF
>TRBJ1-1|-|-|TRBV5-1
TGCGCCAGCAGCTTGGTGGGAGGGAACACTGAAGCTTTCTTT
CASSLVGGNTEAFF
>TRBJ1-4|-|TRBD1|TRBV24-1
TGTGCCACCAGTGAACCTGGACAGGGATCTGGGGAAAAACTGTTTTTT
CATSEPGQGSGEKLFF
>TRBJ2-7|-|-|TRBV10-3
TGTGCCATCAGTGAGTTTAGGGGCGAGCAGTACTTC
CAISEFRGEQYF
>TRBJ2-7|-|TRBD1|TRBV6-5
TGTGCCAGCAGTTCCGCCGGGACAGGACGTTACGAGCAGTACTTC
CASSSAGTGRYEQYF
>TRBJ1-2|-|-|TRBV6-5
TGTGCCAGCACCAAACCCGAGGGTGACGGCTACACCTTC
CASTKPEGDGYTF
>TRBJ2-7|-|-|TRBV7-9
TGTGCCAGCAGCTCGGTAAGGTCTGGAGGGTCCGAGCAGTACTTC
CASSSVRSGGSEQYF
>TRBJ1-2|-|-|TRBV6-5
TGTGCCAGCAGTCCAAGCGGGGGGTCCAACTATGGCTACACCTTC
CASSPSGGSNYGYTF
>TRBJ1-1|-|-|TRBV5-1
TGCGCCAGCAGCCTTCAACAGGGGAACACTGAAGCTTTCTTT
CASSLQQGNTEAFF
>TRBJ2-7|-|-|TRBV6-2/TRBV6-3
TGTGCCAGCAGTTACCCCAACAGGGCCCCCTACGAGCAGTACTTC
CASSYPNRAPYEQYF
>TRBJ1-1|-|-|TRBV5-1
TGCGCCAGCAGCTTGGAGCAGGGTGAAGCTTTCTTT
CASSLEQGEAFF
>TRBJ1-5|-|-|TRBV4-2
TGTGCCAGCAGCCCCACCACTGGTTATAGCAATCAGCCCCAGCATTTT
CASSPTTGYSNQPQHF
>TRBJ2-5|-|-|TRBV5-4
TGTGCCAGCAGCTTAGCGGGCCCTAAGGTGGCCCAGTACTTC
CASSLAGPKVAQYF
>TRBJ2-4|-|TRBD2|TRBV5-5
TGTGCCAGCAGCTTAAAGGGAGGGACCTGCGGCAAAAACATTCAGTACTTC
CASSLKGGTCGKNIQYF
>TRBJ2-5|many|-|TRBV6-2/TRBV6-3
TGTGCCAGCAGCCGAAGGACAGACCTATATGGGACCCAGTACTTC
CASSRRTDLYGTQYF
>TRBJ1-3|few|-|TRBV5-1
TGCGCCAGCAGCCCAAGATCTGGGACAAACTCTGGAAACACCATATATTTT
CASSPRSGTNSGNTIYF
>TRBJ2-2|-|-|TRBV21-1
TGTGCCAGCAGCAAAGGGCAGGACATCGGGGAGCTGTTTTTT
CASSKGQDIGELFF
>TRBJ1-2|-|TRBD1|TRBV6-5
TGTGCCAGCAGTTACTCGACAGGGGGCGCTGGCTACACCTTC
CASSYSTGGAGYTF
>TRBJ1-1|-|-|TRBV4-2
TGTGCCAGCAGCCAAGATAACGGACGGGGAAACACTGAAGCTTTCTTT
CASSQDNGRGNTEAFF
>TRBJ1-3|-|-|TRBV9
TGTGCCAGCAGCGTAGTGAGCTCTGGAAACACCATATATTTT
CASSVVSSGNTIYF
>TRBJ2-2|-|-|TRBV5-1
TGCGCCAGCAGCTTTGCGGGGGAGCTGTTTTTT
CASSFAGELFF
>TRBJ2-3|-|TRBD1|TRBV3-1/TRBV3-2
TGTGCCAGCAGCCAAGATGTCCAGGGGGCAGGAGCAGATACGCAGTATTTT
CASSQDVQGAGADTQYF
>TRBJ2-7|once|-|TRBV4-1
TGCGCCAGCAGCCCGGTTAGTAGCGTCCACGAGCAGTACTTC
CASSPVSSVHEQYF
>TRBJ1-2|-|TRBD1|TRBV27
TGTGCCAGCAGTTTAGGGACAGGGACGGGGGGCTACACCTTC
CASSLGTGTGGYTF
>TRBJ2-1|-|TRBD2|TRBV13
TGTGCCAGCAGCGAGTGGACTAGGAAGGATGAGCAGTTCTTC
CASSEWTRKDEQFF
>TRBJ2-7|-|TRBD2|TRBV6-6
TGTGCCAGCAGTGCAATGGGACTAGCGCCGGGCGAGCAGTACTTC
CASSAMGLAPGEQYF
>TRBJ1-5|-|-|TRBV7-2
TGTGCCAGCAGCTTGAACAGGGTCGATCAGCCCCAGCATTTT
CASSLNRVDQPQHF
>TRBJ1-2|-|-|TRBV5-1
TGCGCCAGCAGCTTATCCTTCGACACGCCGAGCTATGGCTACACCTTC
CASSLSFDTPSYGYTF
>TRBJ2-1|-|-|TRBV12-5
TGTGCTAGTGGCTTCCTTTCCCCGGACAGTTACAATGAGCAGTTCTTC
CASGFLSPDSYNEQFF
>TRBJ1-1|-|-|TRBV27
TGTGCCAGCAGTTCTGGCCTACGCGCTTACAGGGTGGTAGGTGAAGCTTTCTTT
CASSSGLRAYRVVGEAFF
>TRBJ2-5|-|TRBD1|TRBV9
TGTGCCAGCAGCAAGACAGGGGGCAAAGAGACCCAGTACTTC
CASSKTGGKETQYF
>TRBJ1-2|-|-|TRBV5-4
TGTGCCAGCAGCTTGCGGGGGGCGCAGAGTAACTATGGCTACACCTTC
CASSLRGAQSNYGYTF
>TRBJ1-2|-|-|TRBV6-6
TGTGCCAGCAGTCTCCCGGGACAAGAGAACTATGGCTACACCTTC
CASSLPGQENYGYTF
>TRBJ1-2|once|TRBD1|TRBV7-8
TGTGCCAGCAGCTTAATAGGACAGGGGTATGGCTACACCTTC
CASSLIGQGYGYTF
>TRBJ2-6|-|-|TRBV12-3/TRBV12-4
TGTGCCAGCAGTCCCTTGGGGGCCAACGTCCTGACTTTC
CASSPLGANVLTF
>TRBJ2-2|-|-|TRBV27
TGTGCCAGCAGTTTCTTCCGGGACACCGGTTTGGGCGGGGAGCTGTTTTTT
CASSFFRDTGLGGELFF
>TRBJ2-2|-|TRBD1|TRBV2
TGTGCCACCAGGACAGGGGTGGACACCGGGGAGCTGTTTTTT
CATRTGVDTGELFF
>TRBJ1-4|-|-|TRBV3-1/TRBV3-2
TGTGCCAGCAGCCAAGAACAGTCCACTAATGAAAAACTGTTTTTT
CASSQEQSTNEKLFF
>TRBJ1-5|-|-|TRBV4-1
TGCGCCAGCAGCCACTCACCTCCCCGGGGTATCGGTCAGCCCCAGCATTTT
CASSHSPPRGIGQPQHF
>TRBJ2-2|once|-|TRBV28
TGTGCCAGCAGTTTACCGAGCGTCAGTACCGGGGAGCTGTTTTTT
CASSLPSVSTGELFF
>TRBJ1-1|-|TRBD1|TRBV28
TGTGCCAGCAGTTTAGGGACAGGGGGCACTGAAGCTTTCTTT
CASSLGTGGTEAFF
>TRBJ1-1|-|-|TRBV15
TGTGCCACCAGCAGGGACAGATGGAGCACTGAAGCTTTCTTT
CATSRDRWSTEAFF
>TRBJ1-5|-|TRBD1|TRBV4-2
TGTGCCAGCAGCCAAGGGGACAGACTCAATCAGCCCCAGCATTTT
CASSQGDRLNQPQHF
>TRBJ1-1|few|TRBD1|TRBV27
TGTGCCAGCAGTTCGGCTCAGGGGGCGAGTCTTGAAGCTTTCTTT
CASSSAQGASLEAFF
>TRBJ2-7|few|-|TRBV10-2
TGCGCCAGTCAGGGCCAGTCCATCTCCTACGAGCAGTACTTC
CASQGQSISYEQYF
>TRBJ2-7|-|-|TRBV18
TGTGCCAGCTCACCAGTAGGGGGGGCCTACGAGCAGTACTTC
CASSPVGGAYEQYF
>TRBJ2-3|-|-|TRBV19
TGTGCCAGTAGTCCCTTGGCCGATACGCAGTATTTT
CASSPLADTQYF
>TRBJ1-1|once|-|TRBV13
TGTGCCAGCAGCTCCGGACAGTTAGGAGCCACTGAAGCTTTCTTT
CASSSGQLGATEAFF
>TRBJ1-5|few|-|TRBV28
TGTGCCAGCAGATTACAGGGAAACGGAGCCCAGCATTTT
CASRLQGNGAQHF
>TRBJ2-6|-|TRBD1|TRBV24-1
TGTGCCACCAGTGATCCGACAGGGGGATCTGGGGCCAACGTCCTGACTTTC
CATSDPTGGSGANVLTF
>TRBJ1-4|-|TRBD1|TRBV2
TGTGCCAGCAGTACAGGGGCGAGCGAAAAACTGTTTTTT
CASSTGASEKLFF
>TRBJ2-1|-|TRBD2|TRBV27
TGTGCCAGCAGTCACAGACTAGCGGGAGGGCCTCATGAGCAGTTCTTC
CASSHRLAGGPHEQFF
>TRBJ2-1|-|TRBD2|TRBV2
TGTGCCAGCAGTGCTAGCGGGAGGTACAATGAGCAGTTCTTC
CASSASGRYNEQFF
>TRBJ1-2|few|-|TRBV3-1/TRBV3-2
TGTGCCAGCAGCCAAAGAACAGGGTATGGTGGCTACACCTTC
CASSQRTGYGGYTF
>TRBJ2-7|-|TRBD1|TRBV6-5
TGTGCCAGCAGCACAGGGGACAGCTCCTACGAGCAGTACTTC
CASSTGDSSYEQYF
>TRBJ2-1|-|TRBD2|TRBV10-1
TGCGCCAGCAGTGTCCCCAAACTAGCGGGGGGGCTCAATGAGCAGTTCTTC
CASSVPKLAGGLNEQFF
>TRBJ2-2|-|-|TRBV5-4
TGTGCCAGCAGCCTTCCGGGCACCGGGGAGCTGTTTTTT
CASSLPGTGELFF
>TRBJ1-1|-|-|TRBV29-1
TGCAGCGTAAGACAGGAACTGAACACTGAAGCTTTCTTT
CSVRQELNTEAFF
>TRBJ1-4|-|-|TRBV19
TGTGCCAGCGGACAGTTAAATGAAAAACTGTTTTTT
CASGQLNEKLFF